This T cell receptor beta chain appears in the sequencing data of a study of cytomegalovirus exposure and HLA in healthy donors. General observations from the study: Specific recognition of CMV antigens was confirmed in vitro for a few chains (all CMV-associated). A later analysis found common viral pathogens apparently linked to several of the most significant clusters. Per a prior analysis, the majority of TCR beta V segments were productive roughly 87% or roughly 30% of the time.

Comments on this clone: The antigen remains undetermined.

The PCR ran on 60 Vbeta and 13 Jbeta primers. Profiled with immunoSEQ multiplex PCR; TCRdb holds only in-frame clones, not every one. In the table there are 130,000 to 150,000 clones, around 78% of which are singletons. With 5 bases removed from V and 6 bases from J, the gap between germline ends came to 15 bases. Germline lookup yields CDR1 MDHEN and CDR2 SYDVKM. The CDR3 sequence is 14 residues long. Participants comprised healthy donors of bone marrow. This sequence was found in a woman in her late teens or twenties in good health and CMV-seronegative. Sequencing used PBMCs. The chain employs TRBV28 and TRBJ2-3; D perhaps matches TRBD2 (6 bases). This CDR3 is CASSLPGGRDTQYF. The DNA for the CDR3 is TGTGCCAGCAGTCTCCCCGGGGGTAGGGATACGCAGTATTTT. Combining the CDR3 with reference TRBV28 and TRBJ2-3 gives the whole variable domain DVKVTQSSRYLVKRTGEKVFLECVQDMDHENMFWYRQDPGLGLRLIYFSYDVKMKEKGDIPEGYSVSREKKERFSLILESASTNQTSMYLCASSLPGGRDTQYFGPGTRLTVL.